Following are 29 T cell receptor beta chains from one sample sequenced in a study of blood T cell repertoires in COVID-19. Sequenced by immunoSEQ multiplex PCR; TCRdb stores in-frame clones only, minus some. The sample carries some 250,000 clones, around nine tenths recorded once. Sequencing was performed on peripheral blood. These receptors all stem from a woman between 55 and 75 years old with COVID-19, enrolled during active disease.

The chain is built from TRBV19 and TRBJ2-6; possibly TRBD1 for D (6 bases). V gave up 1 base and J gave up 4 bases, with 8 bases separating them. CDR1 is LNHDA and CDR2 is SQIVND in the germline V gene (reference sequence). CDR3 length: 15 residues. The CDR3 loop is CASSIAGTGANVLTF. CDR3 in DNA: TGTGCCAGTAGTATAGCAGGGACAGGGGCCAACGTCCTGACTTTC.

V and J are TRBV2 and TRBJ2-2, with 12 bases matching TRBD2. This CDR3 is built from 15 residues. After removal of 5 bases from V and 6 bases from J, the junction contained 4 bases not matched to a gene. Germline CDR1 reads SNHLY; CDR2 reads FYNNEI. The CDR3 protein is CASSIRLAGAGELFF. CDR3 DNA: TGTGCCAGCAGTATCAGACTAGCGGGAGCCGGGGAGCTGTTTTTT.

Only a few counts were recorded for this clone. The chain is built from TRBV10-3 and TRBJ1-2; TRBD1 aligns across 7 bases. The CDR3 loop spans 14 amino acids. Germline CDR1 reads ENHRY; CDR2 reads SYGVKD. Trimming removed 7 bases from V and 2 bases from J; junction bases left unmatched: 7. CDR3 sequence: CAIKRQGLNYGYTF. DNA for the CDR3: TGTGCCATCAAAAGACAGGGCTTAAACTATGGCTACACCTTC.

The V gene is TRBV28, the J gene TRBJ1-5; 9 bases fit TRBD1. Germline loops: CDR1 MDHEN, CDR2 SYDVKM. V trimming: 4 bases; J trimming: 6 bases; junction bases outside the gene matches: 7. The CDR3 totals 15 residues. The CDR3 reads CASSYETGGGQPQHF. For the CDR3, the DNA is TGTGCCAGCAGTTACGAGACAGGGGGAGGTCAGCCCCAGCATTTT.

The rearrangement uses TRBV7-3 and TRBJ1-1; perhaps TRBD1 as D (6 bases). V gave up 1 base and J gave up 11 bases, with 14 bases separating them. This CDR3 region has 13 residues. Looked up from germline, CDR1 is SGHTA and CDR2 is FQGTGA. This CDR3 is CASSLNRGASAFF. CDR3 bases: TGTGCCAGCAGCTTAAACCGGGGGGCCTCCGCTTTCTTT.

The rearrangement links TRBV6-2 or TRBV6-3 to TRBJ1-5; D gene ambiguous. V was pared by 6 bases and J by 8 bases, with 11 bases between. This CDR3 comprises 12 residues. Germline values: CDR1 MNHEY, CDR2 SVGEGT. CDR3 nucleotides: TGTGCCAGCAGCCGCGGCGTGGAGCCCCAGCATTTT. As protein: CASSRGVEPQHF.

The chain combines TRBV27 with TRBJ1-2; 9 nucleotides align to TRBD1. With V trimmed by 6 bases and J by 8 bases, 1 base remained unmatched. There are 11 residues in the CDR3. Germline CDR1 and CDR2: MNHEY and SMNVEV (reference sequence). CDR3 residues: CASSGTGGYTF. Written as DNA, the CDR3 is TGTGCCAGCAGCGGGACAGGGGGCTACACCTTC.

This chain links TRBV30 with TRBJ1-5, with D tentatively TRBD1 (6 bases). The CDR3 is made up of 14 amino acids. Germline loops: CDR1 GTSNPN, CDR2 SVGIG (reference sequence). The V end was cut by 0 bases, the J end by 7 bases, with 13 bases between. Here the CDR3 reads CAWSVGGGRQPQHF. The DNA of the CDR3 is TGTGCCTGGAGTGTAGGGGGGGGTAGACAGCCCCAGCATTTT.

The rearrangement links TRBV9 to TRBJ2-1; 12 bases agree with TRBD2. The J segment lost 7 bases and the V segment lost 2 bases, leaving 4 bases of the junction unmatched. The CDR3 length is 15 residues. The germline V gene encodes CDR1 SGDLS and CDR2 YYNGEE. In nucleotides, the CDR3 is TGTGCCAGCAGCGTTCGACTAGCGGGAGAGAATGAGCAGTTCTTC. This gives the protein CASSVRLAGENEQFF.

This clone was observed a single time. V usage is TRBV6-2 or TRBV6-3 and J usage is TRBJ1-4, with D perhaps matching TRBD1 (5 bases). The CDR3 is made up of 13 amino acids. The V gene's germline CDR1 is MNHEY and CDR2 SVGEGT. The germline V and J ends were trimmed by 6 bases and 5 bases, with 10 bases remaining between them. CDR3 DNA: TGTGCCAGCAGCGCTTGGGGCAATGAAAAACTGTTTTTT. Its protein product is CASSAWGNEKLFF.

The CDR3 nucleotides read TGTGCCAGTAGTAATCAGGGGGTTGGCAATCAGCCCCAGCATTTT. It specifies CASSNQGVGNQPQHF. V and J are TRBV19 and TRBJ1-5; TRBD1 matches 7 bases. V shed 4 bases, J shed 2 bases, and the junction held 5 bases outside the gene matches. Germline CDR1 and CDR2: LNHDA and SQIVND (reference sequence). The CDR3 has 15 amino acids.

The CDR3 loop reads CASSEAALRDTQYF. The CDR3 nucleotides read TGTGCCAGCAGTGAAGCGGCCCTCCGAGATACGCAGTATTTT. The gene calls are TRBV2 and TRBJ2-3; D call uncertain. The CDR3 sequence is 14 residues long. Trimming stripped 0 bases from V and 5 bases from J, with 9 bases between. Germline V gene lookup returns CDR1 SNHLY and CDR2 FYNNEI.

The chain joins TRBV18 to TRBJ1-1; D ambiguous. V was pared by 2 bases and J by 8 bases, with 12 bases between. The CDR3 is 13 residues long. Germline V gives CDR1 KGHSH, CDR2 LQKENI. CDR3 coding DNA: TGTGCCAGCTCACCAGCCCCGGGGAGGGAAGCTTTCTTT. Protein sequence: CASSPAPGREAFF.

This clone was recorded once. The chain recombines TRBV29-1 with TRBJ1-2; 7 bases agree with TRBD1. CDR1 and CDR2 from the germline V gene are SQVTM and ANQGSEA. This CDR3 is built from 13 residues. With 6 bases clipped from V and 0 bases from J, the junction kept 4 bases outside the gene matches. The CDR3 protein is CSVLGTANYGYTF. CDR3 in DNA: TGCAGCGTCCTCGGGACAGCTAACTATGGCTACACCTTC.

CDR3 nucleotide sequence: TGTGCCAGCAGCGTAGGGACAGGGAATGAAAAACTGTTTTTT. The encoded protein is CASSVGTGNEKLFF. The rearrangement joins TRBV9 to TRBJ1-4; the match to TRBD1 covers 8 bases. Germline V gives CDR1 SGDLS, CDR2 YYNGEE. J lost 5 bases, V lost 0 bases, and 0 bases had no gene match. The CDR3 runs to 14 residues. The full variable domain, its missing parts supplied by reference TRBV9 and TRBJ1-4, is DSGVTQTPKHLITATGQRVTLRCSPRSGDLSVYWYQQSLDQGLQFLIQYYNGEERAKGNILERFSAQQFPDLHSELNLSSLELGDSALYFCASSVGTGNEKLFFGSGTQLSVL.

In DNA, the CDR3 is TGTGCCAGCAGCGTAGTTTTAACTAGCGGCCCCTCCTACGAGCAGTACTTC. Encoded protein: CASSVVLTSGPSYEQYF. V and J are TRBV9 and TRBJ2-7, with TRBD2 matching over 8 bases. CDR3 size: 17 residues. V shed 0 bases and J 0 bases; nucleotides not matched to a gene: 8. Germline V gene lookup returns CDR1 SGDLS and CDR2 YYNGEE.

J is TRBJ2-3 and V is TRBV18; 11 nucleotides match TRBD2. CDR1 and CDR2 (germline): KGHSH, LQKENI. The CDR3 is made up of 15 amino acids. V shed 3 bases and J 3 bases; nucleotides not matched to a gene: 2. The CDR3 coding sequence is TGTGCCAGCTCACCGATAGCGGGAGGGACAGATACGCAGTATTTT. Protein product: CASSPIAGGTDTQYF.

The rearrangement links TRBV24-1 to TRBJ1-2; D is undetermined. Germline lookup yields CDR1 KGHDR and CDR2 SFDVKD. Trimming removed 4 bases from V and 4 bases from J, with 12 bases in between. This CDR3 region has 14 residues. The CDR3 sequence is CATSESDKFYGYTF. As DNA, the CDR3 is TGTGCCACCAGTGAGTCCGACAAATTCTATGGCTACACCTTC.

The CDR3 loop reads CASSITASNYGYTF. CDR3 bases: TGCGCCAGCAGCATAACAGCTTCTAACTATGGCTACACCTTC. V is TRBV5-1 and J is TRBJ1-2; D remains unclear. Germline assignment: CDR1 SGHRS and CDR2 YFSETQ. This CDR3 has 14 residues. The V end was cut by 4 bases, the J end by 0 bases, with 10 bases between.

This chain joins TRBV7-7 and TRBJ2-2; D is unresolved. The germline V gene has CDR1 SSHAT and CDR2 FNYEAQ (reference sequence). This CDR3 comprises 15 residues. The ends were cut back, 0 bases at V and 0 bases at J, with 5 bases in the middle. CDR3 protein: CASSLASTNTGELFF. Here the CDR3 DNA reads TGTGCCAGCAGCTTAGCCTCTACGAACACCGGGGAGCTGTTTTTT.

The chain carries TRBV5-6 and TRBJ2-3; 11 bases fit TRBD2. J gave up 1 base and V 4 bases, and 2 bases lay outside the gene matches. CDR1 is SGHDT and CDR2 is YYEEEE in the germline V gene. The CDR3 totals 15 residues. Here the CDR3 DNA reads TGTGCCAGCAGCATACTAGCGGGGGGCACAGATACGCAGTATTTT. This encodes CASSILAGGTDTQYF.

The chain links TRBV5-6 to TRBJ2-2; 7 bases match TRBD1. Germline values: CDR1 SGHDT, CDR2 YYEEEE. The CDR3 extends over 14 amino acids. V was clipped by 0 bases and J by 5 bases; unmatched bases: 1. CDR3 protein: CASSLAGGTGELFF. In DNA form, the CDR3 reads TGTGCCAGCAGCTTGGCAGGGGGTACCGGGGAGCTGTTTTTT.

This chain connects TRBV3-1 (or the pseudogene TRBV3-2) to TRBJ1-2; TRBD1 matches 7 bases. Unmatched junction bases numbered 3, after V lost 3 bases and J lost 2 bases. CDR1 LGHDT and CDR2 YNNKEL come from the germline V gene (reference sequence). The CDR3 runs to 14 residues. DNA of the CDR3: TGTGCCAGCAGCCACCGGGGACAGAACTATGGCTACACCTTC. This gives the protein CASSHRGQNYGYTF.

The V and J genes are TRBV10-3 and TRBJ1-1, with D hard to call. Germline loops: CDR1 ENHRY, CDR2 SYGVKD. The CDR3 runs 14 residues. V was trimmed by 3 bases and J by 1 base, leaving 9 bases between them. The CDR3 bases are TGTGCCATCAGTGACGGAGGTTCGAACACTGAAGCTTTCTTT. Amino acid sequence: CAISDGGSNTEAFF.

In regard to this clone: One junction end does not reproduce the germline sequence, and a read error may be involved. DNA of the CDR3: TGTGCCAGCAGTAACTCGGGACAGGGGGCTCGGGGCTACACCTTC. It is translated as CASSNSGQGARGYTF. The chain has TRBV6-2 or TRBV6-3 and TRBJ1-2; 12 nucleotides line up with TRBD1. The V gene's germline CDR1 is MNHEY and CDR2 SVGEGT. The CDR3 contains 15 residues.

The CDR3 is CASITSDSRNNSPLHF. Written as DNA, the CDR3 is TGTGCCAGCATCACTTCGGACAGCCGGAATAATTCACCCCTCCACTTT. J is TRBJ1-6 and V is TRBV6-6; D is possibly TRBD1 (6 bases). The V end was cut by 7 bases, the J end by 5 bases, with 18 bases between. CDR3 length: 16 residues. CDR1 and CDR2 (germline): MNHNY, SVGAGI (reference sequence).

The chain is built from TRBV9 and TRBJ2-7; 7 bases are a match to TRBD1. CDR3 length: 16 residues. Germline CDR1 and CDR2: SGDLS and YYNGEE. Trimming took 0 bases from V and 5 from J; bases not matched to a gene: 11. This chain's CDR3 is CASSVGLRPQGDEQYF. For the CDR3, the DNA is TGTGCCAGCAGCGTAGGTCTACGGCCTCAGGGGGACGAGCAGTACTTC.

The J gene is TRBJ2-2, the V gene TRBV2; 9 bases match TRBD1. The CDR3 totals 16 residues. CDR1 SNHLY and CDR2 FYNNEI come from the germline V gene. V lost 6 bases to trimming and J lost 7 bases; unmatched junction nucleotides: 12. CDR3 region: CASRPPGQGRFGELFF. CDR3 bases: TGTGCCAGCAGACCTCCGGGACAGGGAAGGTTCGGGGAGCTGTTTTTT.

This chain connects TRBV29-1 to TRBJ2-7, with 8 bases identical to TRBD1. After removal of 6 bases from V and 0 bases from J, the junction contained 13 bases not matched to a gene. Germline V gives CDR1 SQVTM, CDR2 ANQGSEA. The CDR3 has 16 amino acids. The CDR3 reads CSVDHLPGQDSYEQYF. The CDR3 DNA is TGCAGCGTCGATCACCTCCCGGGACAGGACTCCTACGAGCAGTACTTC.